One and the same sample provided the 30 T cell receptor beta chains below, sequenced in a study of T cells in Graves' hyperthyroidism and ophthalmopathy. Amplified TCR beta CDR3 regions derived from RNA transcripts. Primed by the HTBI set, a first-round RT-PCR was run on the TCR CDR3. A single record per CDR3 protein comes from TCRdb applying MiXCR to the multiplex PCR reads. The sample gives hundreds of thousands of distinct CDR3 sequences, over 35% of which show up once; 8% to 9% is in the top ten. Sequenced material: blood. The receptors derive from a man in his late teens or twenties with Graves' hyperthyroidism.

The chain is built from TRBV15 and TRBJ1-1; D is unresolved. Germline loops: CDR1 LNHNV, CDR2 YYDKDF (reference sequence). V lost 5 bases to trimming and J lost 6 bases, with 16 bases between them. The CDR3 runs to 14 residues. The CDR3 spells CATSGTTPYAEAFF. The CDR3 DNA reads TGTGCCACCAGCGGAACGACACCGTACGCTGAAGCTTTCTTT.

This clonotype has ten or more counts. The chain employs TRBV29-1 and TRBJ2-7, with D possibly being TRBD1 (5 bases). Trimming took 4 bases from V and 0 from J, leaving 10 bases between them. Germline V CDR1 and CDR2: SQVTM, ANQGSEA. The CDR3 has 13 amino acids. The CDR3 nucleotides are TGCAGCGTTGGTAGGGGATACTCCTACGAGCAGTACTTC. It translates to CSVGRGYSYEQYF.

There are a few counts of this clonotype. The rearrangement joins TRBV2 to TRBJ2-7, with 11 bases lining up with TRBD2. The J segment lost 7 bases and the V segment lost 8 bases, leaving 7 bases of the junction unmatched. The CDR3 has 13 residues. The germline V gene has CDR1 SNHLY and CDR2 FYNNEI. CDR3: CASGGLAVREQYF. As DNA, the CDR3 is TGTGCCAGCGGGGGACTAGCGGTTCGAGAGCAGTACTTC.

As concerns this clonotype: It is unclear where the CDR3 begins or ends on the DNA, so no DNA is shown, and the CDR3 is as TCRdb lists it. The chain employs TRBV25-1 and TRBJ1-1; TRBD1 is taken as the D call from the table, unchecked against the DNA. CDR1 is MGHDK and CDR2 is SYGVNS in the germline V gene. The CDR3 is 15 amino acids in total, end residues counted. Here the CDR3 reads CACSARMRGNTEAFF.

The V and J genes are TRBV7-9 and TRBJ2-2; TRBD1 matches at 8 bases. Per germline, CDR1 SEHNR and CDR2 FQNEAQ (reference sequence). The CDR3 is made up of 18 amino acids. V trimming: 4 bases; J trimming: 3 bases; junction bases outside the gene matches: 13. CDR3 DNA: TGTGCCAGCAGCTCTCAGACAGGGGCGGAATATTACACCGGGGAGCTGTTTTTT. Protein: CASSSQTGAEYYTGELFF.

The V and J genes are TRBV6-1 and TRBJ2-2; TRBD1 matches at 8 bases. V shed 4 bases, J shed 4 bases, and the junction held 5 bases outside the gene matches. Germline V gene data show CDR1 as MNHNS and CDR2 as SASEGT. This CDR3 contains 15 residues. The CDR3 region is CASSGQGKGTGELFF. CDR3 in DNA: TGTGCCAGCAGTGGACAGGGGAAAGGCACCGGGGAGCTGTTTTTT.

This clonotype was recorded a few times. The chain is built from TRBV13 and TRBJ2-7; D is possibly TRBD1 (6 bases). The CDR3 contains 14 residues. Trimming stripped 1 base from V and 5 bases from J, with 12 bases between. Germline V lookup: CDR1 PRHDT, CDR2 FYEKMQ (reference sequence). DNA for the CDR3: TGTGCCAGCAGCTTAGAGGCAGGGGACCACGAGCAGTACTTC. Encoded protein: CASSLEAGDHEQYF. Full variable domain (remainder filled in from reference TRBV13 and TRBJ2-7): AAGVIQSPRHLIKEKRETATLKCYPIPRHDTVYWYQQGPGQDPQFLISFYEKMQSDKGSIPDRFSAQQFSDYHSELNMSSLELGDSALYFCASSLEAGDHEQYFGPGTRLTVT.

The V call is TRBV4-3, the J call TRBJ2-7; TRBD1 matches 7 bases. The CDR3 totals 16 residues. Germline CDR1 reads LGHNA; CDR2 reads YSLEER. V shed 2 bases and J 0 bases; nucleotides not matched to a gene: 7. This CDR3 is CASSQHTGTASYEQYF. The CDR3 DNA is TGCGCCAGCAGCCAACACACCGGGACAGCCTCCTACGAGCAGTACTTC.

A remark on this clonotype: A much larger clone differs from this one at a single base, so this may be a read error. The V and J genes are TRBV20-1 and TRBJ2-7; D not resolved. V was shortened by 6 bases and J by 2 bases, with 8 bases between the two germline ends. This CDR3 region has 11 residues. Per the germline V gene, CDR1 is DFQATT and CDR2 is SNEGSKA (reference sequence). The CDR3 spells CSAAVPYEQYF. In nucleotides, the CDR3 is TGCAGTGCCGCTGTCCCCTACGAGCAGTACTTC.

V gene TRBV11-1 combines with J gene TRBJ2-2, with D possibly matching TRBD1 (6 bases). CDR3 size: 14 residues. Looked up from germline, CDR1 is SGHAT and CDR2 is FQDESV (reference sequence). The germline V and J ends were trimmed by 6 bases and 6 bases, with 14 bases remaining between them. CDR3 amino acids: CASSYGTSAGELFF. In DNA form, the CDR3 reads TGTGCCAGCAGTTACGGGACAAGCGCCGGGGAGCTGTTTTTT.

This clonotype was found many times. The chain has TRBV2 and TRBJ2-7, with TRBD2 matching 7 bases. The CDR3 covers 13 residues. The V gene end was trimmed by 7 bases and the J gene end by 4 bases; junction bases not matched to a gene: 7. CDR1 SNHLY and CDR2 FYNNEI come from the germline V gene. CDR3 in DNA: TGTGCCAGCAAAACTAGCGAGACGTACGAGCAGTACTTC. Its protein is CASKTSETYEQYF. Full variable domain (remainder filled in from reference TRBV2 and TRBJ2-7): EPEVTQTPSHQVTQMGQEVILRCVPISNHLYFYWYRQILGQKVEFLVSFYNNEISEKSEIFDDQFSVERPDGSNFTLKIRSTKLEDSAMYFCASKTSETYEQYFGPGTRLTVT.

This clonotype was seen at least ten times. The gene calls are TRBV19 and TRBJ1-5; the D is unclear. With 5 bases removed from V and 1 base from J, the gap between germline ends came to 9 bases. CDR1 LNHDA and CDR2 SQIVND come from the germline V gene (reference sequence). The CDR3 loop spans 14 amino acids. CDR3 region: CASSFRQSNQPQHF. DNA for the CDR3: TGTGCCAGTAGTTTCCGACAAAGCAATCAGCCCCAGCATTTT.

This clonotype was recorded many times. The rearrangement joins TRBV7-3 to TRBJ2-2; tentative D call: TRBD1 (6 bases). The CDR3 is made up of 14 amino acids. Germline CDR1 reads SGHTA; CDR2 reads FQGTGA. V was shortened by 5 bases and J by 5 bases, with 12 bases between the two germline ends. CDR3: CASSTTGTTGELFF. In nucleotides, the CDR3 is TGTGCCAGCAGCACCACAGGGACAACCGGGGAGCTGTTTTTT.

This chain links TRBV5-1 with TRBJ2-3; D gene ambiguous. Germline V gives CDR1 SGHRS, CDR2 YFSETQ. The V end lost 0 bases, the J end lost 2 bases, and 7 bases lay between the germline ends. There are 14 residues in the CDR3. The CDR3 DNA sequence: TGCGCCAGCAGCTTGGACAGCCCCACAGATACGCAGTATTTT. Translating it yields CASSLDSPTDTQYF. The whole variable domain, remainder taken from reference TRBV5-1 and TRBJ2-3, is KAGVTQTPRYLIKTRGQQVTLSCSPISGHRSVSWYQQTPGQGLQFLFEYFSETQRNKGNFPGRFSGRQFSNSRSEMNVSTLELGDSALYLCASSLDSPTDTQYFGPGTRLTVL.

Only a few counts were recorded for this clonotype. This rearrangement joins TRBV6-5 to TRBJ1-1; tentative D call: TRBD1 (6 bases). V lost 0 bases and J lost 4, with 18 bases in between. Germline V gene lookup returns CDR1 MNHEY and CDR2 SVGAGI. The CDR3 runs 17 residues. This CDR3 reads CASSYSGGGREFTEAFF. In DNA, the CDR3 is TGTGCCAGCAGTTACTCAGGAGGGGGGAGAGAATTCACTGAAGCTTTCTTT.

The chain joins TRBV12-3 or TRBV12-4 to TRBJ1-1; a possible D gene is TRBD1 (5 bases). Trimming shortened V by 0 bases and J by 7 bases, and 12 bases separated the two germline ends. The CDR3 is 14 residues long. CDR3 in amino acids: CASSLARGVGEAFF. In DNA, the CDR3 is TGTGCCAGCAGTTTAGCCCGGGGGGTGGGTGAAGCTTTCTTT.

The chain combines TRBV4-1 with TRBJ2-7, with 7 bases matching TRBD2. Germline V CDR1 and CDR2: MGHRA, YSYEKL. The V gene end was trimmed by 1 base and the J gene end by 7 bases; junction bases not matched to a gene: 7. The CDR3 sequence is 14 residues long. This CDR3 is CASSQVKSGGEQYF. The CDR3 DNA reads as TGCGCCAGCAGCCAAGTCAAGTCGGGGGGAGAGCAGTACTTC.

CDR3 sequence: CASSALPGQGNQPQHF. CDR3 coding DNA: TGTGCCAGCAGCGCGCTTCCGGGACAGGGCAATCAGCCCCAGCATTTT. The V and J genes are TRBV7-6 and TRBJ1-5, with 8 bases lining up with TRBD1. Per germline, CDR1 SGHVS and CDR2 FNYEAQ. This CDR3 has 16 amino acids. Unmatched junction bases numbered 8, after V lost 5 bases and J lost 2 bases.

V gene TRBV10-3 combines with J gene TRBJ1-1, with D perhaps TRBD1 (6 bases). The CDR3 spans 13 residues. Trimming stripped 10 bases from V and 5 bases from J, with 17 bases between. Germline CDR1 ENHRY, CDR2 SYGVKD. CDR3 sequence: CASIGGGRTEAFF. In DNA, the CDR3 is TGTGCCAGCATCGGCGGGGGGCGAACTGAAGCTTTCTTT.

This clonotype was recorded a few times. This rearrangement joins TRBV20-1 to TRBJ1-1; 7 nucleotides align to TRBD1. Germline V gene sequence: CDR1 DFQATT, CDR2 SNEGSKA (reference sequence). CDR3 length equals 15 residues. V trimming: 4 bases; J trimming: 0 bases; junction bases outside the gene matches: 8. The CDR3 nucleotides read TGCAGTGCTACCTCGACAGGGCTTATGAACACTGAAGCTTTCTTT. This codes for CSATSTGLMNTEAFF.

In the case of this clonotype: A read error may account for a junction end that differs from germline. The V and J genes are TRBV2 and TRBJ1-2; 7 nucleotides match TRBD1. This CDR3 has 15 amino acids. CDR1 and CDR2 from the germline V gene are SNHLY and FYNNEI. The CDR3 DNA follows: TGTGCCAGCAGTGAAAGGGACAGCCTCTCCGGAGGCTACGCCTTC. It is translated as CASSERDSLSGGYAF.

In this sample, this clonotype turned up a few times. This chain uses TRBV7-2 with TRBJ1-2; the D is unclear. The CDR3 runs to 13 residues. Germline V CDR1 and CDR2: SGHTA, FQGNSA. Trimming stripped 5 bases from V and 8 bases from J, with 15 bases between. The CDR3 sequence: CASSPSGVRGYTF. The CDR3 DNA follows: TGTGCCAGCAGCCCCTCCGGGGTTCGCGGCTACACCTTC.

About this clonotype itself: This could be a read error, since a much larger clone is one nucleotide away. This chain joins TRBV19 and TRBJ1-5; TRBD1 matches 11 bases. V lost 6 bases, J lost 4 bases, and 5 bases stayed unmatched. The CDR3 totals 15 residues. Germline-derived CDR1 and CDR2 are LNHDA and SQIVND (reference sequence). The CDR3, as DNA: TGTGCCAGTAGGCCGGACAGGGGGCCGAATCAGCCCCAGCATTTT. Translated: CASRPDRGPNQPQHF.

V is TRBV7-2 and J is TRBJ1-2; D call uncertain. Deletions cut 4 bases from V and 11 bases from J, with 11 bases between. Germline lookup yields CDR1 SGHTA and CDR2 FQGNSA. CDR3 length: 11 residues. For the CDR3, the DNA is TGTGCCAGCAGCTGGAACGTGGGATACACCTTC. Protein sequence: CASSWNVGYTF.

This clonotype showed up many times. The chain joins TRBV20-1 to TRBJ1-5; D is uncertain. The CDR3 is made up of 14 amino acids. Per the germline V gene, CDR1 is DFQATT and CDR2 is SNEGSKA (reference sequence). The germline V and J ends were trimmed by 3 bases and 0 bases, with 9 bases remaining between them. The chain's CDR3 is CSASRRNSNQPQHF. DNA for the CDR3: TGCAGTGCTAGCCGACGGAATAGCAATCAGCCCCAGCATTTT.

Many counts were recorded for this clonotype. The V and J genes are TRBV7-9 and TRBJ1-4; the D is unclear. Per the germline V gene, CDR1 is SEHNR and CDR2 is FQNEAQ (reference sequence). The V and J ends lost 5 bases and 8 bases respectively, with 6 bases between them. The CDR3 loop spans 11 amino acids. CDR3 loop: CASSHEEKLFF. DNA for the CDR3: TGTGCCAGCAGCCATGAAGAAAAACTGTTTTTT.

In its sample, this clonotype was seen many times. The chain couples TRBV15 to TRBJ2-5; D gene ambiguous. The CDR3 runs 12 residues. Germline V lookup: CDR1 LNHNV, CDR2 YYDKDF (reference sequence). V was cut by 8 bases and J by 2 bases, with 9 bases left in between. CDR3 loop: CATGRLQETQYF. The CDR3 nucleotides are TGTGCCACCGGACGGCTTCAAGAGACCCAGTACTTC.

This clonotype came up a few times. The genes are TRBV3-1 and TRBJ1-2; 7 nucleotides line up with TRBD1. V was pared by 0 bases and J by 6 bases, with 7 bases of the junction left unmatched. Germline V lookup: CDR1 LGHDT, CDR2 YNNKEL (reference sequence). The CDR3 spans 15 residues. CDR3 DNA: TGTGCCAGCAGCCAAGAGGTCCAGGGGGGGCATGGCTACACCTTC. Translated: CASSQEVQGGHGYTF.

A single count supports this clonotype. This clone may be a read error of a much larger clone one base away. The genes are TRBV5-1 and TRBJ1-2, with TRBD1 matching over 9 bases. Germline CDR1 SGHRS, CDR2 YFSETQ. There are 13 residues in the CDR3. The CDR3 DNA reads TGCGCCAGCAGCTTACAGGGGGCCGAGGGCTACGCCTTC. Its protein product is CASSLQGAEGYAF.

The chain carries TRBV29-1 and TRBJ1-1; weak D call: TRBD1 (5 bases). Germline loops: CDR1 SQVTM, CDR2 ANQGSEA. Trimming left V 3 bases short and J 3 bases short, with 14 bases between. There are 14 residues in the CDR3. In nucleotides, the CDR3 is TGCAGCGTTGATCCCAGGGTCAGGGACACTGAAGCTTTCTTT. Translated: CSVDPRVRDTEAFF.